Each of the 30 T cell receptor beta chains below was sequenced from the same sample in a study of blood T cell repertoires in COVID-19. Method: immunoSEQ multiplex PCR; TCRdb's copy keeps in-frame clones and lacks some. Here the sample spans about 240,000 clones, roughly 80% being singletons. Sequenced material: peripheral blood. These TCRs come from a woman aged 80 or over with acute or convalescent COVID-19.

In its sample, this clone was seen once. This chain links TRBV5-4 with TRBJ1-4; TRBD1 matches 9 bases. This CDR3 spans 16 amino acids. Per germline, CDR1 SGHNT and CDR2 YYREEE (reference sequence). Trimming cost V 0 bases and J 4 bases; bases outside gene matches: 4. The CDR3 spells CASSLELTGGNEKLFF. CDR3 coding DNA: TGTGCCAGCAGCTTGGAGTTGACAGGGGGTAATGAAAAACTGTTTTTT.

This chain connects TRBV5-4 to TRBJ1-1; D may be TRBD1 (6 bases). This CDR3 has 14 amino acids. Germline CDR1 SGHNT, CDR2 YYREEE (reference sequence). Trimming took off 1 base at V and 4 bases at J, with 11 bases between the two ends. The CDR3 reads CASSLLAGATEAFF. CDR3 coding DNA: TGTGCCAGCAGCTTGTTGGCAGGGGCCACTGAAGCTTTCTTT.

This chain uses TRBV15 with TRBJ1-5, with a possible D match to TRBD1 (6 bases). CDR1 and CDR2 from the germline V gene are LNHNV and YYDKDF (reference sequence). V shed 1 base and J shed 2 bases, with 12 bases lying between them. The CDR3 has 16 amino acids. The CDR3 protein is CATSRVPGAGNQPQHF. CDR3 in DNA: TGTGCCACCAGCAGAGTACCAGGGGCGGGCAATCAGCCCCAGCATTTT.

The chain recombines TRBV10-3 with TRBJ2-2; 14 bases match TRBD2. The germline V gene encodes CDR1 ENHRY and CDR2 SYGVKD. CDR3 size: 18 residues. Trimming cost V 2 bases and J 1 base; bases outside gene matches: 3. CDR3 DNA sequence: TGTGCCATCAGTGAGCGGGGACTAGCGGGGGTGAACACCGGGGAGCTGTTTTTT. Residues: CAISERGLAGVNTGELFF.

A remark on this clone: Other DNA variants within this sample encode the same CDR3. The V and J genes are TRBV18 and TRBJ1-1; D is unresolved. Trimming pared 3 bases from V and 1 base from J, leaving 9 bases between. CDR3 length: 14 amino acids. Germline values: CDR1 KGHSH, CDR2 LQKENI. CDR3: CASSPRGGNTEAFF. The CDR3 DNA sequence: TGTGCCAGCTCACCCCGGGGAGGGAACACTGAAGCTTTCTTT. Filled out from reference TRBV18 and TRBJ1-1, the complete variable domain reads NAGVMQNPRHLVRRRGQEARLRCSPMKGHSHVYWYRQLPEEGLKFMVYLQKENIIDESGMPKERFSAEFPKEGPSILRIQQVVRGDSAAYFCASSPRGGNTEAFFGQGTRLTVV.

This chain connects TRBV7-8 to TRBJ2-2, with 12 bases lining up with TRBD2. Germline values: CDR1 SGHVS, CDR2 FQNEAQ. The CDR3 totals 17 residues. J was trimmed by 3 bases and V by 5 bases; bases with no gene match: 7. CDR3 nucleotides: TGTGCCAGCAGCCGCGGACTAGCGGGGCCCGACACCGGGGAGCTGTTTTTT. Its translation: CASSRGLAGPDTGELFF.

This chain uses TRBV7-2 with TRBJ2-7, with D possibly being TRBD1 (5 bases). V was trimmed by 5 bases and J by 4 bases, leaving 12 bases between them. Germline V CDR1 and CDR2: SGHTA, FQGNSA. The CDR3 loop spans 13 amino acids. The CDR3: CASSIPGNYEQYF. CDR3 in DNA: TGTGCCAGCAGCATCCCAGGGAATTACGAGCAGTACTTC.

The CDR3 nucleotides are TGTGCCAGCAGTGAAATCATAACGACAGGCTATGGCTACACCTTC. This gives the protein CASSEIITTGYGYTF. The chain uses TRBV2 and TRBJ1-2; a possible D gene is TRBD1 (6 bases). This CDR3 spans 15 amino acids. Per germline, CDR1 SNHLY and CDR2 FYNNEI. The ends were cut back, 2 bases at V and 4 bases at J, with 14 bases in the middle.

The chain couples TRBV5-1 to TRBJ1-4; D is undetermined. Trimming left V 2 bases short and J 4 bases short, with 9 bases between. Germline V gene lookup returns CDR1 SGHRS and CDR2 YFSETQ. The CDR3 has 14 residues. The chain's CDR3 is CASSFGKGNEKLFF. The CDR3 coding sequence is TGCGCCAGCAGCTTCGGGAAGGGTAATGAAAAACTGTTTTTT.

The rearrangement joins TRBV18 to TRBJ1-4, with no clear D. The germline gives CDR1 KGHSH, CDR2 LQKENI. Deletions cut 2 bases from V and 0 bases from J, with 4 bases between. The CDR3 is 14 residues long. The CDR3 DNA sequence: TGTGCCAGCTCACCAGAGGCAACTAATGAAAAACTGTTTTTT. Protein: CASSPEATNEKLFF.

The chain employs TRBV21-1 and TRBJ2-3; the D segment call TRBD1 is taken from the table without a DNA check. TRBV21-1 is a pseudogene locus. This CDR3 is 16 amino acids long. The CDR3 reads CASSKGTGGATDTQYF. DNA of the CDR3: TGTGCCAGCAGCAAAGGGACAGGGGGCGCGACAGATACGCAGTATTTT.

V and J are TRBV3-1 (or the pseudogene TRBV3-2) and TRBJ2-1; TRBD2 agrees at 7 bases. CDR1 LGHDT and CDR2 YNNKEL come from the germline V gene (reference sequence). V lost 4 bases and J lost 6; bases outside the gene matches: 12. The CDR3 length is 16 residues. In nucleotides, the CDR3 is TGTGCCAGCAGCCGGACTGCCGGGACTACGATCAATGAGCAGTTCTTC. Residues: CASSRTAGTTINEQFF.

This clone turned up a few times. The chain carries TRBV7-9 and TRBJ1-5; D may be TRBD1 (6 bases). Germline V CDR1 and CDR2: SEHNR, FQNEAQ (reference sequence). CDR3 length: 16 amino acids. Trimming shortened V by 5 bases and J by 2 bases, and 16 bases separated the two germline ends. The CDR3 nucleotides are TGTGCCAGCAGCCGAACAGGGATGGTGGGCAATCAGCCCCAGCATTTT. The encoded protein is CASSRTGMVGNQPQHF. Full variable domain (missing parts from reference TRBV7-9 and TRBJ1-5): DTGVSQNPRHKITKRGQNVTFRCDPISEHNRLYWYRQTLGQGPEFLTYFQNEAQLEKSRLLSDRFSAERPKGSFSTLEIQRTEQGDSAMYLCASSRTGMVGNQPQHFGDGTRLSIL.

The gene calls are TRBV28 and TRBJ1-3; D may be TRBD1 (6 bases). CDR3 length: 15 amino acids. Trimming cost V 5 bases and J 1 base, with 12 bases left between them. Germline loops: CDR1 MDHEN, CDR2 SYDVKM. CDR3 DNA: TGTGCCAGCAGTCGCCCGACAGGTTCTGGAAACACCATATATTTT. It encodes CASSRPTGSGNTIYF.

The chain uses TRBV28 and TRBJ1-5; 9 bases agree with TRBD1. The CDR3 loop spans 15 amino acids. Germline V gene lookup returns CDR1 MDHEN and CDR2 SYDVKM. Losses at the gene ends were 5 bases for V and 5 bases for J; bases not matched to a gene: 7. CDR3 coding DNA: TGTGCCAGCAGTCCTACAGGGGGCAGGTATCAGCCCCAGCATTTT. Its translation is CASSPTGGRYQPQHF.

This chain joins TRBV28 and TRBJ1-5, with D perhaps TRBD1 (5 bases). Trimming left V 3 bases short and J 2 bases short, with 17 bases between. Germline-derived CDR1 and CDR2 are MDHEN and SYDVKM. CDR3 length: 17 residues. The CDR3 DNA follows: TGTGCCAGCAGTTTTGCCCGACAGAGCGATCGCAATCAGCCCCAGCATTTT. It is translated as CASSFARQSDRNQPQHF. The whole variable domain, filled in from reference TRBV28 and TRBJ1-5, reads DVKVTQSSRYLVKRTGEKVFLECVQDMDHENMFWYRQDPGLGLRLIYFSYDVKMKEKGDIPEGYSVSREKKERFSLILESASTNQTSMYLCASSFARQSDRNQPQHFGDGTRLSIL.

The genes are TRBV29-1 and TRBJ1-1; 9 nucleotides match TRBD1. This CDR3 has 13 residues. J lost 0 bases, V lost 6 bases, and 2 bases had no gene match. Per germline, CDR1 SQVTM and CDR2 ANQGSEA. In DNA form, the CDR3 reads TGCAGCGTGGGGACAGGGATGAACACTGAAGCTTTCTTT. The encoded protein is CSVGTGMNTEAFF.

The chain is built from TRBV14 and TRBJ1-1; no firm D call. V was pared by 2 bases and J by 1 base, with 8 bases between. The V gene's germline CDR1 is SGHDN and CDR2 FVKESK. CDR3 size: 14 residues. CDR3 sequence: CASSQWAANTEAFF. CDR3 in DNA: TGTGCCAGCAGCCAATGGGCAGCGAACACTGAAGCTTTCTTT.

The chain links TRBV30 to TRBJ1-1; D is perhaps TRBD1 (6 bases). The V gene's germline CDR1 is GTSNPN and CDR2 SVGIG (reference sequence). The CDR3 contains 13 residues. Trimming cost V 4 bases and J 0 bases, with 9 bases left between them. The CDR3 DNA reads as TGTGCCTGGAACGGACAGATGAACACTGAAGCTTTCTTT. This gives the protein CAWNGQMNTEAFF.

This sequence joins TRBV9 and TRBJ2-2, with 7 positions matching TRBD2. Germline V lookup: CDR1 SGDLS, CDR2 YYNGEE. This CDR3 is built from 15 residues. The junction had 3 bases not matched to a gene; V was cut back by 0 bases and J by 4 bases. CDR3 coding DNA: TGTGCCAGCAGCGTAGGGGGGAGGGTCACCGGGGAGCTGTTTTTT. Translating gives CASSVGGRVTGELFF. Variable domain in full (rest from reference TRBV9 and TRBJ2-2): DSGVTQTPKHLITATGQRVTLRCSPRSGDLSVYWYQQSLDQGLQFLIQYYNGEERAKGNILERFSAQQFPDLHSELNLSSLELGDSALYFCASSVGGRVTGELFFGEGSRLTVL.

In this sample, this clone turned up a few times. The chain joins TRBV5-6 to TRBJ1-5; perhaps TRBD1 as D (5 bases). The germline CDR1 and CDR2 sequences are SGHDT and YYEEEE. The CDR3 is 14 residues long. Trimming pared 0 bases from V and 3 bases from J, leaving 7 bases between. Here the CDR3 reads CASSLAGNNQPQHF. Written as DNA, the CDR3 is TGTGCCAGCAGCTTGGCAGGGAACAATCAGCCCCAGCATTTT.

The gene calls are TRBV5-1 and TRBJ2-2, with a possible D match to TRBD2 (7 bases). The CDR3 is 14 residues long. The V gene lost 4 bases and the J gene lost 8 bases, with 15 bases spanning the gap. CDR1 is SGHRS, CDR2 YFSETQ, per germline. This chain's CDR3 is CASSAIQGGGELFF. Written as DNA, the CDR3 is TGCGCCAGCAGCGCCATACAGGGAGGGGGGGAGCTGTTTTTT.

V and J are TRBV7-9 and TRBJ2-3; 12 bases agree with TRBD2. This CDR3 has 16 amino acids. J gave up 1 base and V 1 base, and 0 bases lay outside the gene matches. Germline-derived CDR1 and CDR2 are SEHNR and FQNEAQ (reference sequence). The CDR3 DNA reads TGTGCCAGCAGCTTAGGGACTAGCGGGGGCACAGATACGCAGTATTTT. This sequence encodes CASSLGTSGGTDTQYF.

The chain uses TRBV24-1 and TRBJ2-2, with 7 bases identical to TRBD1. V was clipped by 4 bases and J by 6 bases; unmatched bases: 4. This CDR3 is built from 14 residues. Per the germline V gene, CDR1 is KGHDR and CDR2 is SFDVKD. The CDR3 DNA reads as TGTGCCACCAGTGACCCGGACAGGCCCGGGGAGCTGTTTTTT. Translated, it gives CATSDPDRPGELFF.

The sample holds a few counts of this clone. The CDR3 DNA follows: TGTGCCAGCAGCCAAGGTCGGGGGGTTAGCAATCAGCCCCAGCATTTT. As protein: CASSQGRGVSNQPQHF. The V call is TRBV14, the J call TRBJ1-5; D may be TRBD1 (5 bases). The CDR3 totals 16 residues. CDR1 is SGHDN and CDR2 is FVKESK in the germline V gene. Trimming removed 1 base from V and 0 bases from J, with 10 bases in between.

V gene TRBV5-5 combines with J gene TRBJ1-6; D not resolved. The CDR3 runs 14 residues. Germline values: CDR1 SGHKS, CDR2 YYEKEE (reference sequence). Trimming shortened V by 0 bases and J by 3 bases, and 4 bases separated the two germline ends. The CDR3 DNA reads as TGTGCCAGCAGCTTGGGACTCTATAATTCACCCCTCCACTTT. It specifies CASSLGLYNSPLHF. The variable domain in full, with the rest retrieved from reference TRBV5-5 and TRBJ1-6, is DAGVTQSPTHLIKTRGQQVTLRCSPISGHKSVSWYQQVLGQGPQFIFQYYEKEERGRGNFPDRFSARQFPNYSSELNVNALLLGDSALYLCASSLGLYNSPLHFGNGTRLTVT.

The DNA of the CDR3 is TGTGCCAGCAGTTCGTACACCCTCAGCTCTGGAAACACCATATATTTT. Translation: CASSSYTLSSGNTIYF. V usage is TRBV28 and J usage is TRBJ1-3; D uncertain. Trimming left V 4 bases short and J 0 bases short, with 13 bases between. CDR1 is MDHEN, CDR2 SYDVKM, per germline. The CDR3 runs to 16 residues.

V and J are TRBV28 and TRBJ2-2; 12 bases map to TRBD2. Trimming at V came to 5 bases and at J to 5 bases, leaving 9 bases not matched to a gene. This CDR3 spans 17 amino acids. Per the germline V gene, CDR1 is MDHEN and CDR2 is SYDVKM. The CDR3 is CASSVLAGGPGTGELFF. DNA of the CDR3: TGTGCCAGCAGTGTACTAGCGGGGGGCCCCGGGACCGGGGAGCTGTTTTTT.

In its sample, this clone was seen a few times. The chain employs TRBV18 and TRBJ2-1, with unresolved D. Per the germline V gene, CDR1 is KGHSH and CDR2 is LQKENI. V lost 3 bases and J 7 bases, leaving 4 bases between the germline ends. The CDR3 runs to 11 residues. In DNA, the CDR3 is TGTGCCAGCTCACCTCAGAATGAGCAGTTCTTC. Amino acid sequence: CASSPQNEQFF.

CDR3 protein: CAIRAPGQVSGNTIYF. As DNA, the CDR3 is TGTGCCATCAGGGCCCCCGGACAGGTCTCTGGAAACACCATATATTTT. The genes are TRBV10-3 and TRBJ1-3; the match to TRBD1 covers 7 bases. CDR1 and CDR2 from the germline V gene are ENHRY and SYGVKD. This CDR3 contains 16 residues. J gave up 0 bases and V 6 bases, and 8 bases lay outside the gene matches.